These T cell receptor beta chains were read from a single sample in a study of regulatory T cells in long-lasting Graves disease. TCRdb redid the calling of the multiplex PCR reads with MiXCR, one entry per CDR3 protein. The table lists 450,000 to 650,000 distinct CDR3 sequences, approximately 16% of them singletons, with approximately 25% in the top ten. This sample also belongs to another study, concerning T cells in Graves' hyperthyroidism and ophthalmopathy.

The specimen comprised peripheral blood mononuclear cells (PBMCs), sampled at new diagnosis, from a patient treated with antithyroid drugs. The receptors stem from a woman aged 35-65 years with Graves disease. The CDR3 runs from the conserved cysteine through the conserved F or W. D genes are given only for firm matches. Not all rows give a size; the values are once, few, many and, for expanded clones, a class.

D gene: -
J gene: TRBJ1-4
clone size: -
CDR3 length: 13
V gene: TRBV7-9
CDR3 DNA: TGTGCCAGCAGCTTCGGCGGAAATGAAAAACCGTTTTTT
CDR3 protein: CASSFGGNEKPFF

D gene: -
J gene: TRBJ1-5
clone size: -
CDR3 length: 12
V gene: TRBV20-1
CDR3 DNA: TGCAGTGCTAGAAGGGTAGTTTGGCCCCAGCATTTT
CDR3 protein: CSARRVVWPQHF

D gene: -
J gene: TRBJ2-7
clone size: few
CDR3 length: 13
V gene: TRBV10-3
CDR3 DNA: TGTGCCATCAGCGGGACGGGACTCTACGAGCAGTACTTC
CDR3 protein: CAISGTGLYEQYF

D gene: TRBD1
J gene: TRBJ1-2
clone size: few
CDR3 length: 15
V gene: TRBV18
CDR3 DNA: TGTGCCAGCTCGCCCACGACAGGGACTAACTATGGCTACACCTTC
CDR3 protein: CASSPTTGTNYGYTF

D gene: -
J gene: TRBJ2-5
clone size: -
CDR3 length: 15
V gene: TRBV9
CDR3 DNA: TGTGCCAGCAGCGTAGACCCGGAAGACACGTTTCTTAAGTACTTC
CDR3 protein: CASSVDPEDTFLKYF

D gene: -
J gene: TRBJ1-6
clone size: few
CDR3 length: 16
V gene: TRBV9
CDR3 DNA: TGTGCCAGCAGCGGAACAGGGAGCTCCTATAATTCACCCCTCCACTTT
CDR3 protein: CASSGTGSSYNSPLHF

D gene: TRBD2
J gene: TRBJ2-1
clone size: few
CDR3 length: 13
V gene: TRBV20-1
CDR3 DNA: TGCAGTGCTATTACTAGCGGGGGGAATGAGCAGTTCTTC
CDR3 protein: CSAITSGGNEQFF

D gene: -
J gene: TRBJ2-3
clone size: many
CDR3 length: 12
V gene: TRBV29-1
CDR3 DNA: TGCAGCGTTGAGCGTAGCACAGATACGCAGTATTTT
CDR3 protein: CSVERSTDTQYF

D gene: -
J gene: TRBJ1-6
clone size: many
CDR3 length: 15
V gene: TRBV2
CDR3 DNA: TGTGCCAGCAGTACCCCCGGACGGAGGAATTCACCCCTCCACTTT
CDR3 protein: CASSTPGRRNSPLHF

D gene: -
J gene: TRBJ1-1
clone size: many
CDR3 length: 14
V gene: TRBV5-1
CDR3 DNA: TGCGCCAGCAGCTTGGACAGCTTGAACACTGAAGCTTTCTTT
CDR3 protein: CASSLDSLNTEAFF

D gene: -
J gene: TRBJ2-2
clone size: few
CDR3 length: 11
V gene: TRBV29-1
CDR3 DNA: TGCAGCGTTGGGGGGGCCGGGGAGCTGTTTTTT
CDR3 protein: CSVGGAGELFF

D gene: -
J gene: TRBJ2-2
clone size: -
CDR3 length: 14
V gene: TRBV7-3
CDR3 DNA: TGTGCCAGCAGCCAAGGGGGGGCTACCGAGGAGCTGTTTTTT
CDR3 protein: CASSQGGATEELFF

D gene: -
J gene: TRBJ1-1
clone size: few
CDR3 length: 14
V gene: TRBV7-2
CDR3 DNA: TGTGCCAGCAGCCCGGCGGGGATTGGGACTGAAGCTTTCTTT
CDR3 protein: CASSPAGIGTEAFF

D gene: -
J gene: TRBJ1-5
clone size: -
CDR3 length: 22
V gene: TRBV6-4
CDR3 DNA: TGTGCCAGCAGTGACTCCCAAACGTGGTCGGCGACCCCCGGTGATAGCAATCAGCCCCAGCATTTT
CDR3 protein: CASSDSQTWSATPGDSNQPQHF

D gene: -
J gene: TRBJ1-3
clone size: -
CDR3 length: 15
V gene: TRBV5-1
CDR3 DNA: TGCGCCAGCAGCCGAGCGATGAGCTCTGGAAACACCATATATTTT
CDR3 protein: CASSRAMSSGNTIYF

D gene: TRBD1
J gene: TRBJ1-6
clone size: -
CDR3 length: 16
V gene: TRBV3-1
CDR3 DNA: TGTGCCAGCAGCCAAGCCGGGACAGCCTATAATTCACCCCTCCACTTT
CDR3 protein: CASSQAGTAYNSPLHF